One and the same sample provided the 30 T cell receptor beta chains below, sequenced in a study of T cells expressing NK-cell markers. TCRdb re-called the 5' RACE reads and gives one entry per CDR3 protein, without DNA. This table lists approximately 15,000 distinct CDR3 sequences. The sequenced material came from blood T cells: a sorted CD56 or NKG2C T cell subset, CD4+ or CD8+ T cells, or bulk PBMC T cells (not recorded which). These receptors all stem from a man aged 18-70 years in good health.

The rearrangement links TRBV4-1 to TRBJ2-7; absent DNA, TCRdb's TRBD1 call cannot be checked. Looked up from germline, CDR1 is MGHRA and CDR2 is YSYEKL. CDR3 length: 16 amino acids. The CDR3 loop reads CASSQGPGQGSLGQYF.

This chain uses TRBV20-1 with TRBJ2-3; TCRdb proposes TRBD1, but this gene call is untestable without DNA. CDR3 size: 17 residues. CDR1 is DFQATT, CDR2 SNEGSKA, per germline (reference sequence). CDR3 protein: CSARDLTSGSLRDTQYF.

The CDR3 reads CASSEEQATQYF. V gene TRBV2 combines with J gene TRBJ2-5; TCRdb picks TRBD1, but there is no DNA to check that call. The CDR3 extends over 12 amino acids. CDR1 and CDR2 from the germline V gene are SNHLY and FYNNEI.

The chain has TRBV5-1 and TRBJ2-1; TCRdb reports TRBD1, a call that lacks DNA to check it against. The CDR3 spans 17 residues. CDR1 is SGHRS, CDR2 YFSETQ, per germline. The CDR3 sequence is CASSLLPGGATTDEQFF.

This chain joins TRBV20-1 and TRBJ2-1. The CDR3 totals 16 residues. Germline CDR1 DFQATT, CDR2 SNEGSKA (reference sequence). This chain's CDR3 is CSARDSSGSSYNEQFF.

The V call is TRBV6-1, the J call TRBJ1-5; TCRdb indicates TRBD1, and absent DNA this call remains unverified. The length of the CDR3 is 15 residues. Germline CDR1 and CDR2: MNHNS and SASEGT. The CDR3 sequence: CASSEARREGRPQHF.

CDR3 sequence reads: CASSLVSGTAYEQYF. The rearrangement joins TRBV5-1 to TRBJ2-7. Germline V gene sequence: CDR1 SGHRS, CDR2 YFSETQ. The CDR3 is made up of 15 amino acids.

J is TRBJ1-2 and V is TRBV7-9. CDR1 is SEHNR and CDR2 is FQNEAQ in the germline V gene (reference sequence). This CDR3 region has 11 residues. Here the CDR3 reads CASSFGNGYTF.

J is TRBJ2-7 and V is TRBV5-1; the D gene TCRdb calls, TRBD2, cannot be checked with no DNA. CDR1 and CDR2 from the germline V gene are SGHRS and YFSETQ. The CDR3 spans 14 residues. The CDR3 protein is CASSLGLAEYEQYF.

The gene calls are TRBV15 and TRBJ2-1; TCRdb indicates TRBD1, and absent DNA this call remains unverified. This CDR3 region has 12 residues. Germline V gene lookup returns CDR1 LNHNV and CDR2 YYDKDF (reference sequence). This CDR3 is CATSRDSQGQFF.

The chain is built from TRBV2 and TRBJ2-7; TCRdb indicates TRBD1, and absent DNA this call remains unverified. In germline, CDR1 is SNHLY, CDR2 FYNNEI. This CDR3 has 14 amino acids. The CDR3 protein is CASRPGQGIYEQYF.

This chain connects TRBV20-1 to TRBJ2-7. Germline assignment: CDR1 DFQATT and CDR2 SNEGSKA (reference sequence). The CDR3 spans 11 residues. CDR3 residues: CSPDGYGEQYF.

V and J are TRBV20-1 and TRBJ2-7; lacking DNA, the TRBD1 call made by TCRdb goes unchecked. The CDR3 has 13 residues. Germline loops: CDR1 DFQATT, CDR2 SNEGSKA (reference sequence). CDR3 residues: CSARNGQNYEQYF.

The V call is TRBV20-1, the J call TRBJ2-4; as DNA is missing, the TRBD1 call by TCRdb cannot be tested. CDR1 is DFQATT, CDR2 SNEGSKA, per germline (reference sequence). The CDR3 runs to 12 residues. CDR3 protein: CSARAPMDIQYF.

CDR3 residues: CSARGRPTDTQYF. J is TRBJ2-3 and V is TRBV20-1; the TCRdb call, TRBD2, lacks DNA for checking. The CDR3 covers 13 residues. Germline V gives CDR1 DFQATT, CDR2 SNEGSKA (reference sequence).

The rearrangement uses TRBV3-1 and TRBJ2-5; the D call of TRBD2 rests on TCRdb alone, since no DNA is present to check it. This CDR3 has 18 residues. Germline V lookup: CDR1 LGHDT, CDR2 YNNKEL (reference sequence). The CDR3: CASSQPGSGTSGQETQYF.

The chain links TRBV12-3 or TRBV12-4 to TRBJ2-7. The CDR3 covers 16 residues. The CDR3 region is CASSLAVSGGAYEQYF.

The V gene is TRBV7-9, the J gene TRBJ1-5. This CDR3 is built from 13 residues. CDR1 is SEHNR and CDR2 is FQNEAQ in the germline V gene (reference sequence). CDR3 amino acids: CASSLQGNQPQHF. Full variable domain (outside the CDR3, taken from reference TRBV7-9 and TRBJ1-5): DTGVSQNPRHKITKRGQNVTFRCDPISEHNRLYWYRQTLGQGPEFLTYFQNEAQLEKSRLLSDRFSAERPKGSFSTLEIQRTEQGDSAMYLCASSLQGNQPQHFGDGTRLSIL.

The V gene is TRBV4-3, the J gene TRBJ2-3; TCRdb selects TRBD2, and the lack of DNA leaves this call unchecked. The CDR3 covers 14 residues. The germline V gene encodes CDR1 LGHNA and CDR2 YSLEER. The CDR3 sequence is CASSQDTGGDTQYF.

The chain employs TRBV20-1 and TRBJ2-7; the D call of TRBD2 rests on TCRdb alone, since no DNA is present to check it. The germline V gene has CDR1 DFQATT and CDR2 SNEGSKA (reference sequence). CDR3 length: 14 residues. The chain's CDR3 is CSATKSGLPYEQYF.

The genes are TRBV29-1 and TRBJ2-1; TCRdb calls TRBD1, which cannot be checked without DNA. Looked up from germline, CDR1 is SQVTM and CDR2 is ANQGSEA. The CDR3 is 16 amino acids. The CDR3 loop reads CSVEDRGGRAHNEQFF.

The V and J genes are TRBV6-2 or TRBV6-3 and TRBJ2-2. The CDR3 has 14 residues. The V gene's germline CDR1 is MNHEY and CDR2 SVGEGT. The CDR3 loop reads CASSYVRNTGELFF.

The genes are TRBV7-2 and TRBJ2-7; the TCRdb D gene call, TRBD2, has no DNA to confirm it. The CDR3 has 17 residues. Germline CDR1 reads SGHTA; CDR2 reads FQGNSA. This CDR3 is CASSLSLGGGGTYEQYF.

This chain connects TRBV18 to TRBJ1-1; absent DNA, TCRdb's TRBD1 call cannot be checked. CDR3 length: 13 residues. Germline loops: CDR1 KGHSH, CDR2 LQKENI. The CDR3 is CASSPSGQREAFF.

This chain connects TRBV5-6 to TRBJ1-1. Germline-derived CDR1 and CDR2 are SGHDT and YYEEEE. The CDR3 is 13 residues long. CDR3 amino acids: CASSLAAEITAFF.

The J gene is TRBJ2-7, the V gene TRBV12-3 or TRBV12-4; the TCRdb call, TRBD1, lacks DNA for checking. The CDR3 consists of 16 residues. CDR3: CASSPTGTELLSEQYF.

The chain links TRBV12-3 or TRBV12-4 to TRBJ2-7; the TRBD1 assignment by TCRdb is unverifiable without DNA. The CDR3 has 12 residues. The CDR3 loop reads CASSLIRDEQYF.

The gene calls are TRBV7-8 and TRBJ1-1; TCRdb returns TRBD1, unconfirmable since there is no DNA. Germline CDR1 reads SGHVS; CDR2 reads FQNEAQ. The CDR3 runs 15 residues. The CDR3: CASSLSGQLNTEAFF.

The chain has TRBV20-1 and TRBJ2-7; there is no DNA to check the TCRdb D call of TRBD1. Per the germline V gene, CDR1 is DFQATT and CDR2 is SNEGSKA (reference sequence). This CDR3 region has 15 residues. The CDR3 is CSAPSLGLNPYEQYF.

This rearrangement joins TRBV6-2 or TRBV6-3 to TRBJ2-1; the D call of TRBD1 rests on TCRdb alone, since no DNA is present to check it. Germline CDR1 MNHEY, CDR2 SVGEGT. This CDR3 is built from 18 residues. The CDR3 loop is CASSYSTLFLDRDNEQFF.